The present T cell receptor beta chain was sequenced within a study of OX40 agonist ivuxolimab in advanced cancers. Libraries were prepared by immunoSEQ multiplex PCR; TCRdb keeps only in-frame clonotypes and omits some of them. The data hold approximately 39,000 clones, with more than 75% observed a single time. Trimming took 6 bases from V and 1 from J; bases not matched to a gene: 6. CDR1 and CDR2 from the germline V gene are MDHEN and SYDVKM. The CDR3 spans 15 residues. This receptor was identified in an adult with an advanced solid tumor such as melanoma, head and neck, liver or kidney cancer. The chain links TRBV28 to TRBJ1-5; 7 nucleotides align to TRBD1. The specimen comprised CD4+ or CD8+ T cells sorted from blood, sampled in a trial of the OX40 agonist ivuxolimab. The CDR3 nucleotides are TGTGCCAGCAGCTTACGACAGGGCAGCAATCAGCCCCAGCATTTT. Translating it yields CASSLRQGSNQPQHF.